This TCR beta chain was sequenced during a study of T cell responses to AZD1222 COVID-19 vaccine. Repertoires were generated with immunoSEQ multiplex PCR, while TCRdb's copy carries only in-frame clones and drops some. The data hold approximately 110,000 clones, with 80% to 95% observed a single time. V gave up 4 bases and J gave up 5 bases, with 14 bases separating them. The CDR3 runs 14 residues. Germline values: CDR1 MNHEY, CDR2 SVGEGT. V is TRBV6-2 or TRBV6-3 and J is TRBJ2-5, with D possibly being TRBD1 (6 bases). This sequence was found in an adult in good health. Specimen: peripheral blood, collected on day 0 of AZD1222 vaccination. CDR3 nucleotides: TGTGCCAGCAGTTTGACGGACAGTAGCGAGACCCAGTACTTC. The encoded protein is CASSLTDSSETQYF.